This record concerns one TCR beta chain sequence. The data stem from a study of blood T cell repertoires in COVID-19. The wider study: Collection of acute and convalescent COVID-19 samples took place in the United States, Italy and Spain. From T cells, B-cell-depleted T cells, or PBMCs came the material, which was cDNA or gDNA.

In the study's own analysis: Amplifying reference gene primers gave estimates of nucleated cell counts. The table came from immunoSEQ multiplex PCR; TCRdb's copy has only in-frame clones and leaves some out. V and J calls plus clone size are reproduced from that table; the DNA served to infer D and trimming. The sample consists of about 150,000 clones, about 79% of them appearing once. This CDR3 contains 13 residues. V lost 9 bases and J lost 2, with 13 bases in between. The germline gives CDR1 LNHDA, CDR2 SQIVND (reference sequence). Sequencing input: peripheral blood. This sequence originates from a woman aged 55-69 years with acute or convalescent COVID-19. The rearrangement joins TRBV19 to TRBJ1-1; the D gene is possibly TRBD1 (5 bases). CDR3 sequence reads: CASRLGGNTEAFF. The CDR3 DNA reads as TGTGCCAGCAGGCTCGGGGGAAACACTGAAGCTTTCTTT.